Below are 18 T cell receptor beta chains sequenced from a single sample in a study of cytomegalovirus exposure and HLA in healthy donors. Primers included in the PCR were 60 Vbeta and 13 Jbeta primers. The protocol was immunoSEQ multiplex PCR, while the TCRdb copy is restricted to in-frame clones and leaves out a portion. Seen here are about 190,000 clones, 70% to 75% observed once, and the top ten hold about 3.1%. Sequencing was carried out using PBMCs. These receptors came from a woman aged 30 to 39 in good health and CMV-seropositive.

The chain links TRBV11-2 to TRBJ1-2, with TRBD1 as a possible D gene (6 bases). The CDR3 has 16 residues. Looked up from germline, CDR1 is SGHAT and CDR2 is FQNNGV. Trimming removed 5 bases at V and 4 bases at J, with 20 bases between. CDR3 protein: CASSPPPLQGTYGYTF. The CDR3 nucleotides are TGTGCCAGCAGCCCGCCGCCCCTACAGGGAACCTATGGCTACACCTTC. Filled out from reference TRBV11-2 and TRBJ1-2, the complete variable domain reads EAGVAQSPRYKIIEKRQSVAFWCNPISGHATLYWYQQILGQGPKLLIQFQNNGVVDDSQLPKDRFSAERLKGVDSTLKIQPAKLEDSAVYLCASSPPPLQGTYGYTFGSGTRLTVV.

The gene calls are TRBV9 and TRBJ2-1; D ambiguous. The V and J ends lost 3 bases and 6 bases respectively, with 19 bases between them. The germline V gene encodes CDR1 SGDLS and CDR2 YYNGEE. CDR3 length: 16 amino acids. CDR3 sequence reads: CASSGLVRPRSNEQFF. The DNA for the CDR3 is TGTGCCAGCAGCGGCCTGGTGCGGCCCCGAAGCAATGAGCAGTTCTTC. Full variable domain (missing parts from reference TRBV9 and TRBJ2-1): DSGVTQTPKHLITATGQRVTLRCSPRSGDLSVYWYQQSLDQGLQFLIQYYNGEERAKGNILERFSAQQFPDLHSELNLSSLELGDSALYFCASSGLVRPRSNEQFFGPGTRLTVL.

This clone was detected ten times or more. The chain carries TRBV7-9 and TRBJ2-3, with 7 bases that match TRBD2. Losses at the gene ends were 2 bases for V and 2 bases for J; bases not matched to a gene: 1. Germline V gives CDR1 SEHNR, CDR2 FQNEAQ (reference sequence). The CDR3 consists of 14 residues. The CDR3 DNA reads TGTGCCAGCAGCTTAAGCGGGGCCACAGATACGCAGTATTTT. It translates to CASSLSGATDTQYF.

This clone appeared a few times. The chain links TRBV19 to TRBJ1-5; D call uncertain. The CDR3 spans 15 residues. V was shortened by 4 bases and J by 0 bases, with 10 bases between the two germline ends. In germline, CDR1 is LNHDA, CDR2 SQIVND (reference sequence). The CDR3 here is CASSTGGNSNQPQHF. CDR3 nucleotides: TGTGCCAGTAGTACCGGAGGAAATAGCAATCAGCCCCAGCATTTT.

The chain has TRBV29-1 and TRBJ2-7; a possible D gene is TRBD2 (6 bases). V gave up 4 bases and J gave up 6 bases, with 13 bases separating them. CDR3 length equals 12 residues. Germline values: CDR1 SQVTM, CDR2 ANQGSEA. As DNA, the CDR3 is TGCAGCGTTGTTCTCGGGAGCGGCGAGCAGTACTTC. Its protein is CSVVLGSGEQYF.

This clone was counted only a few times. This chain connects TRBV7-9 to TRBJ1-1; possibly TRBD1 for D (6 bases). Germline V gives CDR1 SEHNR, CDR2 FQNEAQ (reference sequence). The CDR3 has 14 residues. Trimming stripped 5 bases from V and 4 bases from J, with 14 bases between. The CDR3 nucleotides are TGTGCCAGCAGCCGTCTGGGGGGGCCCACTGAAGCTTTCTTT. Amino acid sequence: CASSRLGGPTEAFF.

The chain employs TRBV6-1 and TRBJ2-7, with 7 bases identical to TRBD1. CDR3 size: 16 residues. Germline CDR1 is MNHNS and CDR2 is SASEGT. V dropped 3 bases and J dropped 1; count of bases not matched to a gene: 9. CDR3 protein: CASSDETGRGSYEQYF. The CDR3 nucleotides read TGTGCCAGCAGTGACGAGACAGGGCGTGGGTCCTACGAGCAGTACTTC.

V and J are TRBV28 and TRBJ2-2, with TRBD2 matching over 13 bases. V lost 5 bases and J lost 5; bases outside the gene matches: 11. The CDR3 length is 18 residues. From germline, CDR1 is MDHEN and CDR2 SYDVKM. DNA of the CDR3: TGTGCCAGCAGTCCCCACCAAGGACTAGCGGGAGTTACCGGGGAGCTGTTTTTT. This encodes CASSPHQGLAGVTGELFF.

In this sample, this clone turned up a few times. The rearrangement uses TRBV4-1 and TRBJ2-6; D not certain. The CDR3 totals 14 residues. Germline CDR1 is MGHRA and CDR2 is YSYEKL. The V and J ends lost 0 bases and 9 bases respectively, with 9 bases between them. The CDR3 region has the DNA TGCGCCAGCAGCCAAGATTTGTCCGTCAACGTCCTGACTTTC. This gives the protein CASSQDLSVNVLTF.

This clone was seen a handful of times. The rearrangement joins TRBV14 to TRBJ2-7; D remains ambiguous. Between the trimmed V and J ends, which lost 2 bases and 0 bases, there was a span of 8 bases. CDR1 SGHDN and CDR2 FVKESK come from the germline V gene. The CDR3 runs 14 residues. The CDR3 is CASSQTALSYEQYF. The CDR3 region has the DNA TGTGCCAGCAGCCAAACAGCACTCTCCTACGAGCAGTACTTC.

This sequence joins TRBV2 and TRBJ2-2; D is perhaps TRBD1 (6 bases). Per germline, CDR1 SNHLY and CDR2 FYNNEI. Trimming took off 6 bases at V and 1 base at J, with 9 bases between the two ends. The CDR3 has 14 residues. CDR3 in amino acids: CASSSTGNTGELFF. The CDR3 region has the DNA TGTGCCAGCAGCTCGACAGGGAACACCGGGGAGCTGTTTTTT.

The CDR3 DNA is TGCGCCAGCACTATTGAGGGGGGGACCGCCTACGAGCAGTACTTC. Amino acids: CASTIEGGTAYEQYF. The gene calls are TRBV5-1 and TRBJ2-7, with a possible D match to TRBD2 (7 bases). Looked up from germline, CDR1 is SGHRS and CDR2 is YFSETQ. Trimming shortened V by 6 bases and J by 2 bases, and 18 bases separated the two germline ends. This CDR3 has 15 amino acids.

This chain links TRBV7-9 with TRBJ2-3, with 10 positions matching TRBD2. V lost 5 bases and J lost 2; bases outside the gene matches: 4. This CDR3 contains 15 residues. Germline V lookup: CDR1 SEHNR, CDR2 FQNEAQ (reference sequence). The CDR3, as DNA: TGTGCCAGCAGCGGGACTAGCGACTACACAGATACGCAGTATTTT. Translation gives CASSGTSDYTDTQYF.

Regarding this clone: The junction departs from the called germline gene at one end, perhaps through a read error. As DNA, the CDR3 is TGTTCCAGCACCCCGGGACAGGGCGTCTACGAGCAGTACTTC. It codes for CSSTPGQGVYEQYF. The J gene is TRBJ2-7, the V gene TRBV7-9; the match to TRBD1 covers 9 bases. The CDR3 extends over 14 amino acids. CDR1 is SEHNR and CDR2 is FQNEAQ in the germline V gene (reference sequence).

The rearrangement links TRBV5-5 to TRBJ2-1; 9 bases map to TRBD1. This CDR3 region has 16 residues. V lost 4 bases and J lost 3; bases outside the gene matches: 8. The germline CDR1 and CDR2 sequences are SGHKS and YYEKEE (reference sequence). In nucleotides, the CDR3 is TGTGCCAGCAGCGGATACCGGGACAGGGTCTACAATGAGCAGTTCTTC. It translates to CASSGYRDRVYNEQFF.

The CDR3: CASSLGGAGGREQYF. DNA for the CDR3: TGTGCCAGCTCCCTCGGGGGGGCTGGGGGTCGCGAGCAGTACTTC. V is TRBV18 and J is TRBJ2-7; TRBD2 matches 8 bases. CDR1 KGHSH and CDR2 LQKENI come from the germline V gene. The CDR3 is 15 residues long. V was clipped by 6 bases and J by 6 bases; unmatched bases: 13.

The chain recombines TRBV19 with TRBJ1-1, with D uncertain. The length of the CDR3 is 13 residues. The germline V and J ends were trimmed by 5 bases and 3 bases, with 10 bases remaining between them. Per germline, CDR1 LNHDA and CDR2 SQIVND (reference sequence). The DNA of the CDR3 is TGTGCCAGTAGTGTCGGAGTCTACACTGAAGCTTTCTTT. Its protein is CASSVGVYTEAFF. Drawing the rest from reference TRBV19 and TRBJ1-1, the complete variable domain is DGGITQSPKYLFRKEGQNVTLSCEQNLNHDAMYWYRQDPGQGLRLIYYSQIVNDFQKGDIAEGYSVSREKKESFPLTVTSAQKNPTAFYLCASSVGVYTEAFFGQGTRLTVV.

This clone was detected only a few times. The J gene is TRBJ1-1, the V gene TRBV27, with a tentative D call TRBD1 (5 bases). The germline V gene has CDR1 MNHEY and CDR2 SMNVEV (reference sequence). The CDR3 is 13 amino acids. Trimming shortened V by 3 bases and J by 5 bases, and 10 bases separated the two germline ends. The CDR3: CASSFRGGTEAFF. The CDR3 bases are TGTGCCAGCAGTTTTCGGGGGGGGACTGAAGCTTTCTTT.